This T cell receptor beta chain stems from a study of patients and donors after allogeneic stem cell transplantation. TCRdb reprocessed the RT-PCR reads with MiXCR, giving one entry per CDR3 protein. The sample shows 920,000 or so distinct CDR3 sequences, approximately 18% of them seen only once. Germline V CDR1 and CDR2: SGHRS, YFSETQ. The CDR3 is made up of 16 amino acids. V dropped 0 bases and J dropped 1 base, with 13 bases sitting between them. This sequence joins TRBV5-1 and TRBJ1-1, with no clear D. This TCR came from a human donor who was either an allogeneic HSCT recipient or a stem cell or donor lymphocyte infusion donor (not recorded which). It is not recorded whose cells these are; they may come from a transplant donor. Sequences were obtained from blood, either unsorted or a sorted T cell fraction (not recorded which). CDR3 bases: TGCGCCAGCAGCTTGGACTCCTCAGGAAAGAACACTGAAGCTTTCTTT. It is translated as CASSLDSSGKNTEAFF.